These 9 T cell receptor beta chains came from one sample sequenced in a study of blood T cell repertoires in COVID-19. Profiled with immunoSEQ multiplex PCR; TCRdb holds only in-frame clones, not every one. The repertoire includes some 200,000 clones, 80% to 90% of them detected once, and roughly 3.3% sits in the top ten. Sequencing was carried out using peripheral blood. The receptors here all came from a man younger than 35 with active or convalescent COVID-19.

The chain has TRBV7-8 and TRBJ1-5, with D perhaps TRBD1 (5 bases). This CDR3 spans 14 amino acids. V was cut by 5 bases and J by 3 bases, with 11 bases left in between. The germline V gene encodes CDR1 SGHVS and CDR2 FQNEAQ. The CDR3 nucleotides are TGTGCCAGCAGCCGCCAAGGGGCCAATCAGCCCCAGCATTTT. Its protein product is CASSRQGANQPQHF.

In its sample, this clone was seen a few times. The rearrangement uses TRBV13 and TRBJ1-4, with 8 bases identical to TRBD1. CDR3 size: 15 residues. Germline CDR1 reads PRHDT; CDR2 reads FYEKMQ (reference sequence). The J segment lost 4 bases and the V segment lost 5 bases, leaving 6 bases of the junction unmatched. The CDR3 reads CASSPGQGNNEKLFF. The CDR3 DNA is TGTGCCAGCAGCCCCGGACAGGGTAATAATGAAAAACTGTTTTTT.

This clone was recorded once. The chain uses TRBV4-3 and TRBJ2-6; D remains ambiguous. V shed 0 bases and J shed 2 bases, with 8 bases lying between them. The CDR3 consists of 16 residues. The V gene's germline CDR1 is LGHNA and CDR2 YSLEER. CDR3 residues: CASSQERSAGANVLTF. The CDR3 DNA follows: TGCGCCAGCAGCCAAGAGAGAAGTGCTGGGGCCAACGTCCTGACTTTC.

This chain connects TRBV12-2 to TRBJ1-2; the tabulated D call, TRBD1, remains unverified against the DNA. TRBV12-2 is given as a pseudogene. The CDR3 loop spans 17 amino acids. CDR3 protein: CASRLKTGECANYGYTF. The CDR3 DNA reads as TGTGCAAGTCGCTTGAAAACAGGGGAATGTGCTAACTATGGCTACACCTTC.

V is TRBV9 and J is TRBJ2-2; D possibly corresponds to TRBD1 (5 bases). This CDR3 region has 16 residues. V lost 3 bases and J 2 bases, leaving 14 bases between the germline ends. The germline CDR1 and CDR2 sequences are SGDLS and YYNGEE. The CDR3 loop is CASSALTDFNTGELFF. The DNA for the CDR3 is TGTGCCAGCAGCGCCCTGACAGACTTCAACACCGGGGAGCTGTTTTTT.

The rearrangement uses TRBV15 and TRBJ2-2; D possibly corresponds to TRBD2 (6 bases). Looked up from germline, CDR1 is LNHNV and CDR2 is YYDKDF (reference sequence). There are 14 residues in the CDR3. V was shortened by 5 bases and J by 2 bases, with 9 bases between the two germline ends. This CDR3 reads CATSLGGNTGELFF. CDR3 in DNA: TGTGCCACCAGCTTGGGAGGTAACACCGGGGAGCTGTTTTTT.

CDR3 protein: CASSWGVDTEAFF. CDR3 nucleotide sequence: TGTGCCAGCAGCTGGGGAGTCGACACTGAAGCTTTCTTT. V usage is TRBV5-5 and J usage is TRBJ1-1; D gene unclear. V was clipped by 3 bases and J by 3 bases, with 9 bases between them. The CDR3 has 13 residues. The germline V gene has CDR1 SGHKS and CDR2 YYEKEE (reference sequence).

This clone has only a few counts. The V and J genes are TRBV9 and TRBJ2-3, with TRBD1 identical over 11 bases. The V segment lost 0 bases and the J segment 4 bases; nucleotides outside the gene matches: 7. The germline V gene has CDR1 SGDLS and CDR2 YYNGEE. CDR3 size: 17 residues. CDR3 nucleotide sequence: TGTGCCAGCAGCGTAGCTCTAGGGGGACAGGGGGCAGATACGCAGTATTTT. Residues: CASSVALGGQGADTQYF. The full variable domain, completed using reference TRBV9 and TRBJ2-3, is DSGVTQTPKHLITATGQRVTLRCSPRSGDLSVYWYQQSLDQGLQFLIQYYNGEERAKGNILERFSAQQFPDLHSELNLSSLELGDSALYFCASSVALGGQGADTQYFGPGTRLTVL.

The V and J genes are TRBV3-1 (or the pseudogene TRBV3-2) and TRBJ1-2; maybe TRBD1 (5 bases). Trimming removed 0 bases from V and 8 bases from J, with 13 bases in between. Per germline, CDR1 LGHDT and CDR2 YNNKEL (reference sequence). This CDR3 has 14 amino acids. The CDR3 spells CASSQDQAGRGYTF. The CDR3 DNA sequence: TGTGCCAGCAGCCAAGATCAGGCGGGGCGCGGCTACACCTTC.